The 32 T cell receptor beta chains below were found in one sample sequenced in a study of blood T cell repertoires in COVID-19. TCRdb's table, derived via immunoSEQ multiplex PCR, lists solely in-frame clones and lacks some. This table has 250,000 to 350,000 clones, more than 80% appearing once. The specimen sequenced was peripheral blood. Every receptor here comes from a woman aged 50 to 65 with COVID-19, enrolled during active disease.

In this sample, this clone turned up once. This chain links TRBV6-5 with TRBJ2-5; D not certain. The CDR3 consists of 13 residues. CDR1 MNHEY and CDR2 SVGAGI come from the germline V gene. V lost 0 bases to trimming and J lost 5 bases, with 7 bases between them. The CDR3 DNA reads TGTGCCAGCAGTTACTCCGGTATGGAGACCCAGTACTTC. Amino acid sequence: CASSYSGMETQYF.

The CDR3 DNA is TGTGCCAGCAGCGTAACGGGACTAGCGGGAGGGCACATTCAGTACTTC. This translates into CASSVTGLAGGHIQYF. V gene TRBV9 combines with J gene TRBJ2-4, with TRBD2 matching 16 bases. Germline V gene lookup returns CDR1 SGDLS and CDR2 YYNGEE. The V segment lost 1 base and the J segment 8 bases; nucleotides outside the gene matches: 3. The length of the CDR3 is 16 residues. Based on the CDR3 plus reference TRBV9 and TRBJ2-4, the full variable domain is DSGVTQTPKHLITATGQRVTLRCSPRSGDLSVYWYQQSLDQGLQFLIQYYNGEERAKGNILERFSAQQFPDLHSELNLSSLELGDSALYFCASSVTGLAGGHIQYFGAGTRLSVL.

The genes are TRBV10-1 and TRBJ1-5, with D possibly TRBD1 on 5 matching bases. V was pared by 4 bases and J by 7 bases, with 14 bases between. The CDR3 sequence is 14 residues long. Germline assignment: CDR1 WNHNN and CDR2 SYGVQD (reference sequence). The CDR3 region is CASSAAPGKQPQHF. In DNA, the CDR3 is TGCGCCAGCAGTGCCGCTCCAGGGAAGCAGCCCCAGCATTTT.

V usage is TRBV7-9 and J usage is TRBJ2-7; the match to TRBD2 covers 7 bases. Germline loops: CDR1 SEHNR, CDR2 FQNEAQ (reference sequence). The CDR3 has 12 residues. V dropped 11 bases and J dropped 1; count of bases not matched to a gene: 5. CDR3 bases: TGTGCCTGCAAGCGGGATTCCTACGAGCAGTACTTC. As protein: CACKRDSYEQYF.

The V gene is TRBV5-4, the J gene TRBJ2-5, with D possibly TRBD2 on 5 matching bases. The CDR3 totals 14 residues. Trimming cost V 0 bases and J 1 base, with 7 bases left between them. CDR1 is SGHNT and CDR2 is YYREEE in the germline V gene (reference sequence). The CDR3 loop is CASSLGGLQETQYF. CDR3 DNA: TGTGCCAGCAGCTTGGGCGGGCTCCAAGAGACCCAGTACTTC.

The chain couples TRBV19 to TRBJ2-2, with 11 positions matching TRBD2. Germline CDR1 is LNHDA and CDR2 is SQIVND (reference sequence). The CDR3 covers 16 residues. V dropped 6 bases and J dropped 1; count of bases not matched to a gene: 4. CDR3 nucleotide sequence: TGTGCCAGTAGGGGGACTAGCGGATGGAACACCGGGGAGCTGTTTTTT. This gives the protein CASRGTSGWNTGELFF.

The chain has TRBV6-5 and TRBJ1-2; D call uncertain. The germline V gene encodes CDR1 MNHEY and CDR2 SVGAGI. Trimming removed 3 bases at V and 8 bases at J, with 22 bases between. CDR3 length: 16 amino acids. CDR3 bases: TGTGCCAGCAGTTATTCCACGGGGAGATGGATTAAGGGCTACACCTTC. Amino acid sequence: CASSYSTGRWIKGYTF.

This clone appeared a single time. The chain recombines TRBV11-2 with TRBJ2-2; D is unresolved. Per the germline V gene, CDR1 is SGHAT and CDR2 is FQNNGV. CDR3 size: 13 residues. V was shortened by 5 bases and J by 4 bases, with 8 bases between the two germline ends. CDR3 loop: CASSPRSTGELFF. DNA of the CDR3: TGTGCCAGCAGCCCCCGGAGCACCGGGGAGCTGTTTTTT.

The rearrangement joins TRBV28 to TRBJ1-5, with 8 bases that match TRBD1. Germline-derived CDR1 and CDR2 are MDHEN and SYDVKM. The CDR3 runs 14 residues. V shed 6 bases, J shed 3 bases, and the junction held 4 bases outside the gene matches. CDR3 coding DNA: TGTGCCAGCAGCCCAGGGGGCCTCAATCAGCCCCAGCATTTT. As protein: CASSPGGLNQPQHF.

The chain has TRBV30 and TRBJ2-2, with 9 bases fitting TRBD2. Losses at the gene ends were 5 bases for V and 2 bases for J; bases not matched to a gene: 12. Germline-derived CDR1 and CDR2 are GTSNPN and SVGIG (reference sequence). The CDR3 sequence is 17 residues long. CDR3 loop: CAWYNAGGPGNTGELFF. CDR3 sequence (DNA): TGTGCCTGGTATAACGCGGGAGGGCCGGGAAACACCGGGGAGCTGTTTTTT.

The genes are TRBV3-1 (or the pseudogene TRBV3-2) and TRBJ2-7; 9 bases are a match to TRBD1. Germline CDR1 reads LGHDT; CDR2 reads YNNKEL (reference sequence). J was trimmed by 2 bases and V by 4 bases; bases with no gene match: 3. CDR3 length: 14 amino acids. CDR3 sequence reads: CASSPGQGPYEQYF. As DNA, the CDR3 is TGTGCCAGCAGCCCAGGACAGGGGCCCTACGAGCAGTACTTC.

The chain recombines TRBV29-1 with TRBJ2-7; D gene ambiguous. The germline V gene has CDR1 SQVTM and CDR2 ANQGSEA. The CDR3 length is 11 residues. Trimming cost V 1 base and J 12 bases, with 13 bases left between them. As DNA, the CDR3 is TGCAGCGTTGAAGTGCTGGGCGTCTTGTACTTC. Translation gives CSVEVLGVLYF.

The V and J genes are TRBV24-1 and TRBJ2-2, with D possibly TRBD2 on 5 matching bases. V lost 6 bases to trimming and J lost 8 bases, with 18 bases between them. The CDR3 runs 15 residues. Per the germline V gene, CDR1 is KGHDR and CDR2 is SFDVKD. The CDR3: CATSPVGVDGGELFF. For the CDR3, the DNA is TGTGCCACCAGTCCCGTGGGAGTCGATGGAGGGGAGCTGTTTTTT.

The chain is built from TRBV5-1 and TRBJ1-5; D is perhaps TRBD1 (5 bases). The CDR3 covers 14 residues. Per germline, CDR1 SGHRS and CDR2 YFSETQ. Trimming took off 0 bases at V and 5 bases at J, with 9 bases between the two ends. CDR3 DNA: TGCGCCAGCAGCTTGGAGGGGAATCATCAGCCCCAGCATTTT. Its translation: CASSLEGNHQPQHF.

This clone was counted once. The V and J genes are TRBV18 and TRBJ2-1; 11 nucleotides match TRBD1. Germline V gene data show CDR1 as KGHSH and CDR2 as LQKENI. This CDR3 spans 19 amino acids. Trimming cost V 6 bases and J 6 bases; bases outside gene matches: 19. The chain's CDR3 is CASSALSPLPGTGGNEQFF. DNA for the CDR3: TGTGCCAGCTCCGCGCTGTCCCCTTTACCCGGGACAGGGGGCAATGAGCAGTTCTTC.

The rearrangement uses TRBV18 and TRBJ2-7; 13 nucleotides match TRBD2. Germline CDR1 and CDR2: KGHSH and LQKENI. After removal of 2 bases from V and 5 bases from J, the junction contained 0 bases not matched to a gene. The CDR3 loop spans 14 amino acids. CDR3 loop: CASSPGLAGDEQYF. The CDR3 DNA follows: TGTGCCAGCTCACCAGGACTAGCGGGAGACGAGCAGTACTTC.

The sample holds one count of this clone. This chain joins TRBV30 and TRBJ2-5; TRBD2 aligns across 14 bases. The CDR3 length is 17 residues. The V and J ends lost 2 bases and 5 bases, in that order; junction bases with no gene match: 10. Germline assignment: CDR1 GTSNPN and CDR2 SVGIG (reference sequence). CDR3 region: CAWSRLAGGPSRETQYF. DNA of the CDR3: TGTGCCTGGAGTCGACTAGCGGGAGGGCCCTCGAGGGAGACCCAGTACTTC.

The chain links TRBV14 to TRBJ2-7, with D perhaps TRBD2 (6 bases). V was trimmed by 0 bases and J by 4 bases, leaving 22 bases between them. CDR3 length: 18 residues. CDR1 is SGHDN and CDR2 is FVKESK in the germline V gene. The CDR3 protein is CASSQERIAVPGSYEQYF. For the CDR3, the DNA is TGTGCCAGCAGCCAAGAGCGGATAGCGGTGCCTGGTTCGTACGAGCAGTACTTC.

This rearrangement joins TRBV6-4 to TRBJ1-2; D might be TRBD1 (6 bases). The CDR3 is 14 residues long. V lost 6 bases and J 2 bases, leaving 13 bases between the germline ends. Germline-derived CDR1 and CDR2 are MRHNA and SNTAGT. The CDR3 spells CASSPGHGNYGYTF. The CDR3 region has the DNA TGTGCCAGCAGCCCGGGACATGGGAACTATGGCTACACCTTC.

This clone came up once. The rearrangement links TRBV20-1 to TRBJ1-4; TRBD1 matches at 10 bases. This CDR3 contains 14 residues. CDR1 and CDR2 from the germline V gene are DFQATT and SNEGSKA (reference sequence). With 3 bases clipped from V and 7 bases from J, the junction kept 5 bases outside the gene matches. CDR3 nucleotides: TGCAGTGCTAGTGAGGGACAGGGGACTGAAAAACTGTTTTTT. It translates to CSASEGQGTEKLFF.

The chain links TRBV6-5 to TRBJ2-4; 10 nucleotides match TRBD2. J was trimmed by 5 bases and V by 11 bases; bases with no gene match: 6. Per the germline V gene, CDR1 is MNHEY and CDR2 is SVGAGI. CDR3 length equals 13 residues. This CDR3 is CAVRGLAENIQYF. The CDR3 DNA sequence: TGTGCCGTTCGAGGACTAGCGGAAAACATTCAGTACTTC.

This clone showed up just once. The CDR3 nucleotides are TGTGCCAGCTCATCCACTAGCGGGAGAGCCAAAAACATTCAGTACTTC. Translation: CASSSTSGRAKNIQYF. The chain recombines TRBV18 with TRBJ2-4; TRBD2 matches 11 bases. Germline loops: CDR1 KGHSH, CDR2 LQKENI. V shed 5 bases and J 0 bases; nucleotides not matched to a gene: 3. This CDR3 contains 16 residues.

This sequence joins TRBV20-1 and TRBJ2-1; TRBD2 is a possible D gene (5 bases). Between the trimmed V and J ends, which lost 6 bases and 0 bases, there was a span of 15 bases. The CDR3 contains 15 residues. The germline gives CDR1 DFQATT, CDR2 SNEGSKA (reference sequence). CDR3 protein: CSASIASNSYNEQFF. CDR3 DNA sequence: TGCAGTGCCAGTATAGCGTCCAACTCCTACAATGAGCAGTTCTTC.

This sequence joins TRBV29-1 and TRBJ2-7, with 7 bases matching TRBD1. This CDR3 contains 12 residues. Germline CDR1 is SQVTM and CDR2 is ANQGSEA. With 6 bases clipped from V and 6 bases from J, the junction kept 8 bases outside the gene matches. CDR3 residues: CSVGQHRREQYF. CDR3 sequence (DNA): TGCAGCGTGGGACAGCACCGACGCGAGCAGTACTTC.

The CDR3 bases are TGTGCCAGCAGCTCCAGAACGGGTTCACCCCTCCACTTT. This translates into CASSSRTGSPLHF. This chain links TRBV11-2 with TRBJ1-6; no clear D gene. Trimming shortened V by 4 bases and J by 9 bases, and 10 bases separated the two germline ends. CDR1 is SGHAT and CDR2 is FQNNGV in the germline V gene. This CDR3 contains 13 residues. The complete variable domain, with remaining parts taken from reference TRBV11-2 and TRBJ1-6, reads EAGVAQSPRYKIIEKRQSVAFWCNPISGHATLYWYQQILGQGPKLLIQFQNNGVVDDSQLPKDRFSAERLKGVDSTLKIQPAKLEDSAVYLCASSSRTGSPLHFGNGTRLTVT.

The V and J genes are TRBV12-3 or TRBV12-4 and TRBJ1-6, with TRBD1 as a possible D gene (6 bases). Trimming removed 7 bases from V and 7 bases from J, with 11 bases in between. CDR3 length equals 13 residues. CDR3 bases: TGTGCCAGCAACCAAGGGGGAAATTCACCCCTCCACTTT. This translates into CASNQGGNSPLHF.

V usage is TRBV27 and J usage is TRBJ1-3; tentatively, D is TRBD1 (6 bases). Trimming shortened V by 6 bases and J by 1 base, and 13 bases separated the two germline ends. Germline assignment: CDR1 MNHEY and CDR2 SMNVEV (reference sequence). CDR3 length equals 15 residues. CDR3 protein: CASREGEGSGNTIYF. Here the CDR3 DNA reads TGTGCCAGCAGAGAGGGGGAGGGGTCTGGAAACACCATATATTTT.

The chain employs TRBV14 and TRBJ1-1; D is possibly TRBD1 (5 bases). CDR3 size: 14 residues. CDR1 and CDR2 from the germline V gene are SGHDN and FVKESK. V lost 1 base to trimming and J lost 5 bases, with 11 bases between them. The CDR3 sequence is CASSQVGGSTEAFF. Written as DNA, the CDR3 is TGTGCCAGCAGCCAAGTCGGGGGGAGTACTGAAGCTTTCTTT.

The rearrangement links TRBV6-2 or TRBV6-3 to TRBJ2-2; 13 bases fit TRBD2. Trimming at V came to 6 bases and at J to 7 bases, leaving 8 bases not matched to a gene. This CDR3 comprises 16 residues. Germline CDR1 MNHEY, CDR2 SVGEGT. The CDR3 nucleotides are TGTGCCAGCAGACCTACTAGCGGGAGGGCCGTCGGGGAGCTGTTTTTT. Protein: CASRPTSGRAVGELFF.

V and J are TRBV18 and TRBJ1-5, with TRBD1 as a possible D gene (5 bases). V was pared by 2 bases and J by 6 bases, with 11 bases between. Germline CDR1 reads KGHSH; CDR2 reads LQKENI. This CDR3 comprises 14 residues. This CDR3 reads CASSPTREGQPQHF. In DNA form, the CDR3 reads TGTGCCAGCTCACCAACCAGGGAGGGTCAGCCCCAGCATTTT.

The chain links TRBV25-1 to TRBJ2-2; possibly TRBD1 for D (6 bases). The ends were cut back, 6 bases at V and 4 bases at J, with 18 bases in the middle. CDR1 MGHDK and CDR2 SYGVNS come from the germline V gene. This CDR3 comprises 16 residues. The CDR3 loop is CASRERGLSPTGELFF. CDR3 in DNA: TGTGCCAGCAGGGAAAGGGGGTTAAGTCCCACCGGGGAGCTGTTTTTT.

The genes are TRBV7-2 and TRBJ1-1; 9 bases fit TRBD1. Losses at the gene ends were 2 bases for V and 0 bases for J; bases not matched to a gene: 1. Germline CDR1 and CDR2: SGHTA and FQGNSA. CDR3 length: 15 amino acids. This CDR3 is CASSLRDRVNTEAFF. The CDR3 nucleotides read TGTGCCAGCAGCTTAAGGGACAGGGTGAACACTGAAGCTTTCTTT.